Listed here is a single T cell receptor (beta chain). Its antigen is still unknown. An end of the junction differs from the germline gene, which may be a read error. This record comes from a study of metastatic and nonmetastatic thyroid tumors (dated by TCRdb to the early 2020s). In the study overall: For patients with malignant and with benign thyroid disease, the researchers compared repertoires between peripheral blood samples and tumor or nodule tissue samples. Summary of the overall study and its limitations: TCR beta diversity was reported as significantly higher in malignant tumors than in benign nodules, in both blood and tumor samples.

Before undergoing thyroid surgery, none of the patients had been given any kind of treatment. Using T-cell receptor beta sequencing, the researchers looked back retrospectively at clinical samples from patients, gathered between about 2012 and 2018. The CDR3 numbers 15 residues from cysteine through phenylalanine. Kept here is only the CDR3 DNA, which spans 45 bases and is read in frame from base 1. CDR1 and CDR2 are drawn from the germline V gene: SGHVS, FQNEAQ. The library was built by means of PCR. Instrument used: Illumina HiSeq 4000. High-throughput sequencing was used to profile the TCR beta-chain CDR3 region of each patient. As for the authors' bioinformatics: CDR3 differences across clinicopathological groups were used to build a classifier for discriminating distant-metastatic papillary thyroid cancer patients. The Shannon index was used to measure repertoire diversity, and the Morisita-Horn index was used to measure how similar tumor and blood repertoires were. The public reads were reanalyzed by TCRdb: fastp trimming at Q25, MiXCR alignment, in-frame beta chains only. What appears here as the V and J calls and clone size reflects TCRdb's work, not the paper's. The sample table records under 20,000 clones; 25% to 35% of these occur just once. 20% to 25% of the sample is taken by the ten largest.

The clonotype originates from a male donor with papillary thyroid cancer or a benign thyroid nodule (not recorded which). Some clones in this sample may be carry-over from other donors' samples. Input material: tumor tissue. The chain uses TRBV7-8 and TRBJ2-5; 13 of the junction bases match TRBD2. The CDR3 sequence is CASSYLTSGGETRYF. The sequence in DNA is TGTGCCAGCAGCTACCTCACTAGCGGGGGGGAGACCCGGTACTTC.